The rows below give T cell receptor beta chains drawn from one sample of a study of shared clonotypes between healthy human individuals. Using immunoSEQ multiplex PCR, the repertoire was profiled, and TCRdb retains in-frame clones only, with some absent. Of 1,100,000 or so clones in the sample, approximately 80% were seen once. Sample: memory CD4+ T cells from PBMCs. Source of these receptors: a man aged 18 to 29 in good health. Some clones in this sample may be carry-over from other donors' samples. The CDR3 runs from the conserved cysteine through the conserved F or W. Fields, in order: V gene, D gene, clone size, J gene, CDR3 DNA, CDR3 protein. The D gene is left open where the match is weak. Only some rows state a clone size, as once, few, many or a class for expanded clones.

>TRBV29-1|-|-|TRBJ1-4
TGCAGCGTTGAAGGGTTGGATGAAAAACTGTTTTTT
CSVEGLDEKLFF
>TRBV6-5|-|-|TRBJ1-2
TGTGCCAGCAGTTACCCGGGATCCTATGGCTACACCTTC
CASSYPGSYGYTF
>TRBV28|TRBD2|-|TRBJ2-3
TGTGCCAGCGGGGCTTTAGCGGGAGTGCATACGCAGTATTTT
CASGALAGVHTQYF
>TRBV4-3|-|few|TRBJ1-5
TGCGCCAGCAGCCAATTCCTCACCTCAATTGACTCGGGAAGTCAGCCCCAGCATTTT
CASSQFLTSIDSGSQPQHF
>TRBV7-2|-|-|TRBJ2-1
TGTGCCAGCAGCTTCGGCAAAGGGAATGAGCAGTTCTTC
CASSFGKGNEQFF
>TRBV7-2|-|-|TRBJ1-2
TGTGCCAGCAGCTCTGTCCCCTACGGCTACACCTTC
CASSSVPYGYTF
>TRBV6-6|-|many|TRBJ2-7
TGTGCCAGCAGTTACTCGCCGGGTCCTAGGCACGAGCAGTACTTC
CASSYSPGPRHEQYF
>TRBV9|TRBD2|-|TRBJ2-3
TGTGCCAGCAGCGTAGTTCTAGCGGGAGGCACAGATACGCAGTATTTT
CASSVVLAGGTDTQYF
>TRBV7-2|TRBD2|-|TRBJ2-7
TGTGCCAGCAGCTTAGCGGGACTAGCGGGAGACCCCTACGAGCAGTACTTC
CASSLAGLAGDPYEQYF
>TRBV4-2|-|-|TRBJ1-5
TGTGCCAGCAGCTTGGGGGGCCGGGGGAGCAATCAGCCCCAGCATTTT
CASSLGGRGSNQPQHF
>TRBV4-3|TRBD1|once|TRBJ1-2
TGCGCCAGCAGCCAAGATCGGGGACAGGGCTCTAACTATGGCTACACCTTC
CASSQDRGQGSNYGYTF
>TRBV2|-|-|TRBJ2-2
TGTGCCAGCAGTGAACTCGAGCCCGACACCGGGGAGCTGTTTTTT
CASSELEPDTGELFF
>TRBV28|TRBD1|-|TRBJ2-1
TGTGCCAGCAGGACGACTCGACAGGGGAATGAGCAGTTCTTC
CASRTTRQGNEQFF
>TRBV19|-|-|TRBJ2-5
TGTGCCAGTAGTATAGGGGTCCAAGAGACCCAGTACTTC
CASSIGVQETQYF
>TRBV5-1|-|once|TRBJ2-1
TGCGCCAGCAGCTTGGGTTCGGGGCCTGAGCAGTTCTTC
CASSLGSGPEQFF
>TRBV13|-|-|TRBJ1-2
TGTGCCAGCAGCCCAGGGGTCCCTCATAACTATGGCTACACCTTC
CASSPGVPHNYGYTF
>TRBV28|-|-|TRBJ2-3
TGTGCCAGCAGTTCAAACCAGGATACGCAGTATTTT
CASSSNQDTQYF
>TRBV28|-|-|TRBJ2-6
TGTGCCAGCAGTTTCCCTATATCGGGAGGGGCCAACGTCCTGACTTTC
CASSFPISGGANVLTF
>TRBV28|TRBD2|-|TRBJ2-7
TGTGCCAGCGGCTCGACTAGCGGGTCCTACGAGCAGTACTTC
CASGSTSGSYEQYF
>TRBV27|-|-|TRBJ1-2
TGTGCCAGCAGTCCACAATCCCTGGCCGGCTACACCTTC
CASSPQSLAGYTF
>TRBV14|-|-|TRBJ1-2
TGTGCCAGCAGCCAAGGACGGGAGTATGGCTACACCTTC
CASSQGREYGYTF
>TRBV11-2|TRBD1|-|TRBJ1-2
TGTGCCAGCAGCTATACGACAGGGGGGGATGGCTACACCTTC
CASSYTTGGDGYTF
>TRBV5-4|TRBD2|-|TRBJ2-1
TGTGCCAGCAGCTCGGGACTACCGTCCTACAATGAGCAGTTCTTC
CASSSGLPSYNEQFF
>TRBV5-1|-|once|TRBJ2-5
TGCGCCAGCAGCTTGCAGGGAATGCAGGAGACCCAGTACTTC
CASSLQGMQETQYF
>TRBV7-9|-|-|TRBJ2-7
TGTGCCAGCAGCCAGCGGGTATCCTACGAGCAGTACTTC
CASSQRVSYEQYF
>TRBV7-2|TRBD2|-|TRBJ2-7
TGTGCCAGCAGCCCCCCGAGCGGGAGAGGTCTGCAGTACTTC
CASSPPSGRGLQYF
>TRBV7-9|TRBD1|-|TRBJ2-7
TGTGCCAGCAGCGTAGGGGCAGGGGGCCTCGACGAGCAGTACTTC
CASSVGAGGLDEQYF
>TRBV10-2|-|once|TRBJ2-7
TGCGCCAGCAGTAATAGACTTAGCTACGAGCAGTACTTC
CASSNRLSYEQYF
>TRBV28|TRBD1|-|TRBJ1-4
TGTGCCAGCAGTTTACAGGGGGATGAAAAACTGTTTTTT
CASSLQGDEKLFF
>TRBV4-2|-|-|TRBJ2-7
TGTGCCAGCAGCCCTTACACGACAGTCCCCGAGCAGTACTTC
CASSPYTTVPEQYF
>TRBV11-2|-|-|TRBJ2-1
TGTGCCAGCAGCTTTAGGGGCGACGGAGACAATGAGCAGTTCTTC
CASSFRGDGDNEQFF
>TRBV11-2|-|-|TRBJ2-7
TGTGCCAGCAGCTCCCTCATTTCAGGGGGGGACTACTACGAGCAGTACTTC
CASSSLISGGDYYEQYF
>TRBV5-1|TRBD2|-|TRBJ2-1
TGCGCCAGCATTCCGACTAGCGGCTCCTACAATGAGCAGTTCTTC
CASIPTSGSYNEQFF
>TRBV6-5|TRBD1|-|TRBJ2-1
TGTGCCAGCAGTATACAGGGGACCTCCTACAATGAGCAGTTCTTC
CASSIQGTSYNEQFF
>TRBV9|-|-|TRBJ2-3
TGTGCCAGCAGCGTAGTAGGGTCCACAGATACGCAGTATTTT
CASSVVGSTDTQYF
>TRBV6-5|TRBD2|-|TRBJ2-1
TGTGCCAGCAGTTACTGGGGACTAGGCGATGAGCAGTTCTTC
CASSYWGLGDEQFF
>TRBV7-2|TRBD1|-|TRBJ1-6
TGTGCCACAGAAACCGGGACAGGGAATTCACCCCTCCACTTT
CATETGTGNSPLHF
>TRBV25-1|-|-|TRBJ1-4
TGTGCCAGCAGTGAAGTTGGATACGGCGATGAAAAACTGTTTTTT
CASSEVGYGDEKLFF
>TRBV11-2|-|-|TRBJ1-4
TGTGCCAGCAGCCAAGGAACGGGGGTTTCTAATGAAAAACTGTTTTTT
CASSQGTGVSNEKLFF
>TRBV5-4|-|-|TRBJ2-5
TGTGCCAGCAGCTTTGTCTCAGGGACGGAGACCCAGTACTTC
CASSFVSGTETQYF
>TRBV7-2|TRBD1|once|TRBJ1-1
TGTGCCAGCAGCTTAGTGGGACAGGGGACTGAAGCTTTCTTT
CASSLVGQGTEAFF
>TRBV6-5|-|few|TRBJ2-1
TGTGCCAGCAGTACCCCTAGCGACTCCTACAATGAGCAGTTCTTC
CASSTPSDSYNEQFF
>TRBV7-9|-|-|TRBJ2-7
TGTGCCAGCAGCTACGGGAGACCCTACGAGCAGTACTTC
CASSYGRPYEQYF
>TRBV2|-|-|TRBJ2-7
TGTGCCAGCAGTTCAGACGGATTGGACGAGCAGTACTTC
CASSSDGLDEQYF
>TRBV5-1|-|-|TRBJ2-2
TGCGCCAGCAGCGTGCAGACGGGCACCGGGGAGCTGTTTTTT
CASSVQTGTGELFF
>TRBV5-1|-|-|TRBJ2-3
TGCGCCAGCAGCCCCTCTGCCAGGAATACGCAGTATTTT
CASSPSARNTQYF
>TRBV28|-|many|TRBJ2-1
TGTGCCAGCATCAACAACAATGAGCAGTTCTTC
CASINNNEQFF
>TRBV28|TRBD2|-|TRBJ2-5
TGTGCCAGCAGGGATACTAGCGGCCTGTACCAAGAGACCCAGTACTTC
CASRDTSGLYQETQYF
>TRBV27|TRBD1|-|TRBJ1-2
TGTGCCAGCAGTTTTATGGGTTCGGCAGGGGGCAGAGGCTACACCTTC
CASSFMGSAGGRGYTF
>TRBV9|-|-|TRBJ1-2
TGTGCCAGCAGCGTAGGCGGCGGGTATGGCTACACCTTC
CASSVGGGYGYTF
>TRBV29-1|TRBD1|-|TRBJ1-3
TGCAGCGTTGATGGGACCTTGGACAGGGCGGCAAACACCATATATTTT
CSVDGTLDRAANTIYF
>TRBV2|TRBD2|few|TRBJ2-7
TGTGCCAGCAGAATAACTAGCGGATCCAGCTCCTACGAGCAGTACTTC
CASRITSGSSSYEQYF
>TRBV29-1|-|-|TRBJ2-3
TGCAGCTGTCGGGACGGTACAGATACGCAGTATTTT
CSCRDGTDTQYF
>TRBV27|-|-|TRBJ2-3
TGTGCCAGCAGTTTTGAGCGGTTTGGCGGCACAGATACGCAGTATTTT
CASSFERFGGTDTQYF